This is a list of T cell receptor beta chains from one sample in a study of T cells after yellow fever vaccination. TCRdb re-called the 5' RACE reads through MiXCR, storing one row per CDR3 protein. The table includes fewer than 450,000 distinct CDR3 sequences, around 10% detected once. The starting material was PBMCs, obtained on the day of the first yellow fever vaccination. The source is a man aged 18 to 29 who received the YFV17D yellow fever vaccine. Both conserved end residues are part of each CDR3. Fields, in order: J gene, D gene, V gene, clone size, CDR3 protein, CDR3 DNA. D genes are given only for firm matches. For some rows the clone size is stated as once, few or many, or as a class when expanded; others skip it.

J: TRBJ2-2
D: -
V: TRBV11-2
size: many
CDR3: CASSRTSSNTGELFF
DNA: TGTGCCAGCAGCAGAACTAGCTCTAACACCGGGGAGCTGTTTTTT

J: TRBJ2-7
D: -
V: TRBV4-3
size: many
CDR3: CASSQVGRGSEQYF
DNA: TGCGCCAGCAGCCAAGTCGGACGGGGGAGCGAGCAGTACTTC

J: TRBJ2-5
D: -
V: TRBV14
size: few
CDR3: CASSQRQKETQYF
DNA: TGTGCCAGCAGCCAGAGGCAGAAAGAGACCCAGTACTTC

J: TRBJ2-1
D: -
V: TRBV5-4
size: few
CDR3: CASSLAAMGYNEQFF
DNA: TGTGCCAGCAGCTTGGCCGCGATGGGTTACAATGAGCAGTTCTTC

J: TRBJ1-2
D: -
V: TRBV5-1
size: -
CDR3: CASSLTMGVAYGYTF
DNA: TGCGCCAGCAGCTTGACGATGGGGGTAGCCTATGGCTACACCTTC

J: TRBJ2-1
D: -
V: TRBV7-8
size: few
CDR3: CASSLSPGEQFF
DNA: TGTGCCAGCAGCTTATCCCCGGGGGAGCAGTTCTTC

J: TRBJ1-1
D: -
V: TRBV6-1
size: -
CDR3: CGLSGGLNTEAFF
DNA: TGTGGCCTCTCTGGGGGGCTGAACACTGAAGCTTTCTTT

J: TRBJ1-2
D: -
V: TRBV27
size: -
CDR3: CASSLSGLYGYTF
DNA: TGTGCCAGCAGTTTATCCGGCCTCTATGGCTACACCTTC

J: TRBJ2-7
D: -
V: TRBV20-1
size: few
CDR3: CSARVRSVTYEQYF
DNA: TGCAGTGCTAGAGTGCGCAGCGTGACCTACGAGCAGTACTTC

J: TRBJ2-3
D: -
V: TRBV2
size: few
CDR3: CAINLGHTSTDTQYF
DNA: TGTGCCATCAACCTGGGACATACTAGCACAGATACGCAGTATTTT